The 23 T cell receptor beta chains presented below share a single source sample, sequenced in a study of identical twins. Each CDR3 protein gets one entry after TCRdb re-called the 5' RACE reads with MiXCR. The profile shows a few hundred thousand distinct CDR3 sequences, around 9.7% of them singletons. The sample taken for sequencing was naive T cells sorted from blood. The receptors come from a woman aged 45-60 years in good health.

The V and J genes are TRBV29-1 and TRBJ2-5, with D perhaps being TRBD1 or TRBD2 (6 bases each). The CDR3 runs to 17 residues. V lost 6 bases to trimming and J lost 2 bases, with 25 bases between them. Germline V gene data show CDR1 as SQVTM and CDR2 as ANQGSEA. This CDR3 is CSVEGGSLSPGQETQYF. The CDR3 DNA reads TGCAGCGTCGAGGGGGGTTCTCTCAGCCCCGGTCAAGAGACCCAGTACTTC. Variable domain in full (rest from reference TRBV29-1 and TRBJ2-5): SAVISQKPSRDICQRGTSLTIQCQVDSQVTMMFWYRQQPGQSLTLIATANQGSEATYESGFVIDKFPISRPNLTFSTLTVSNMSPEDSSIYLCSVEGGSLSPGQETQYFGPGTRLLVL.

The CDR3 is CASSLNQRQAGANVLTF. The CDR3 nucleotides read TGTGCCAGCAGCCTAAACCAAAGACAGGCGGGGGCCAACGTCCTGACTTTC. V and J are TRBV11-2 and TRBJ2-6; D possibly corresponds to TRBD1 (6 bases). With 5 bases removed from V and 4 bases from J, the gap between germline ends came to 18 bases. The V gene's germline CDR1 is SGHAT and CDR2 FQNNGV. This CDR3 is 17 amino acids long.

This clonotype was counted between two and nine times. The J gene is TRBJ2-3, the V gene TRBV12-3 or TRBV12-4; 13 bases align to TRBD2. V trimming: 5 bases; J trimming: 3 bases; junction bases outside the gene matches: 5. This CDR3 spans 16 amino acids. The CDR3 nucleotides are TGTGCCAGCAGTCAAACTAGCGGGAGGGTTACAGATACGCAGTATTTT. Its protein is CASSQTSGRVTDTQYF.

This clonotype has ten or more counts. This chain uses TRBV27 with TRBJ2-1; 8 bases map to TRBD2. With 2 bases clipped from V and 5 bases from J, the junction kept 8 bases outside the gene matches. The CDR3 runs 16 residues. The germline V gene encodes CDR1 MNHEY and CDR2 SMNVEV (reference sequence). As DNA, the CDR3 is TGTGCCAGCAGTTTAACCCCTAGCGGGCCAGACAATGAGCAGTTCTTC. It codes for CASSLTPSGPDNEQFF.

CDR3 protein: CSASLQGVVNSPLHF. The CDR3 DNA sequence: TGCAGTGCTAGTTTACAGGGGGTTGTTAATTCACCCCTCCACTTT. The genes are TRBV20-1 and TRBJ1-6, with 8 bases that match TRBD1. J lost 6 bases, V lost 3 bases, and 7 bases had no gene match. The V gene's germline CDR1 is DFQATT and CDR2 SNEGSKA (reference sequence). CDR3 length: 15 residues.

The rearrangement joins TRBV20-1 to TRBJ2-5; no clear D. Per germline, CDR1 DFQATT and CDR2 SNEGSKA (reference sequence). Trimming stripped 4 bases from V and 4 bases from J, with 7 bases between. The CDR3 contains 11 residues. Written as DNA, the CDR3 is TGCAGTGCTACCTATGGAGAGACCCAGTACTTC. It codes for CSATYGETQYF.

This clonotype has a count of ten or more. J is TRBJ2-2 and V is TRBV7-2, with a tentative D call TRBD2 (5 bases). The V end lost 1 base, the J end lost 4 bases, and 10 bases lay between the germline ends. The CDR3 consists of 15 residues. The germline gives CDR1 SGHTA, CDR2 FQGNSA. CDR3 DNA sequence: TGTGCCAGCAGCTTAGGGTCTAGCCGCACCGGGGAGCTGTTTTTT. Translation gives CASSLGSSRTGELFF.

This clonotype was recorded many times. The chain recombines TRBV7-9 with TRBJ2-7; D is ambiguous. Germline V gene data show CDR1 as SEHNR and CDR2 as FQNEAQ (reference sequence). V lost 1 base to trimming and J lost 1 base, with 8 bases between them. CDR3 length equals 14 residues. The CDR3 DNA follows: TGTGCCAGCAGCTTAGTTGCAGGTTCCTACGAGCAGTACTTC. It encodes CASSLVAGSYEQYF.

This clonotype has ten or more counts. The rearrangement links TRBV12-3 or TRBV12-4 to TRBJ2-5, with D possibly TRBD1 on 6 matching bases. This CDR3 is built from 13 residues. Trimming shortened V by 1 base and J by 10 bases, and 13 bases separated the two germline ends. The CDR3 coding sequence is TGTGCCAGCAGTTTAGTTGGCGGACAGCGCCAGTACTTC. Translation: CASSLVGGQRQYF.

The chain employs TRBV12-3 or TRBV12-4 and TRBJ1-1, with TRBD1 as a possible D gene (5 bases). The CDR3 is made up of 13 amino acids. The V and J ends lost 7 bases and 5 bases respectively, with 14 bases between them. CDR3 bases: TGTGCCAGCACCAAGATGGGGGTAACTGAAGCTTTCTTT. Protein: CASTKMGVTEAFF.

This clonotype was detected ten times or more. This chain connects TRBV6-5 to TRBJ2-4; D might be TRBD2 (5 bases). CDR3 length: 15 amino acids. Germline V CDR1 and CDR2: MNHEY, SVGAGI. V dropped 0 bases and J dropped 5 bases, with 11 bases sitting between them. This chain's CDR3 is CASSYSGSGENIQYF. CDR3 nucleotides: TGTGCCAGCAGTTACTCGGGGTCCGGGGAAAACATTCAGTACTTC.

This clonotype was counted at least ten times. This chain joins TRBV10-3 and TRBJ2-3; D is uncertain. The V end was cut by 3 bases, the J end by 6 bases, with 4 bases between. The CDR3 runs to 11 residues. Germline V gene lookup returns CDR1 ENHRY and CDR2 SYGVKD. The CDR3 coding sequence is TGTGCCATCAGTGACCTGGATACGCAGTATTTT. It specifies CAISDLDTQYF.

V gene TRBV3-1 combines with J gene TRBJ2-5; 7 bases fit TRBD2. CDR3 size: 17 residues. Germline V gives CDR1 LGHDT, CDR2 YNNKEL (reference sequence). V lost 0 bases, J lost 5 bases, and 12 bases stayed unmatched. This chain's CDR3 is CASSQDSFAGVRETQYF. Written as DNA, the CDR3 is TGTGCCAGCAGCCAAGATTCCTTTGCGGGAGTTCGGGAGACCCAGTACTTC.

This chain links TRBV7-8 with TRBJ1-6; D unclear. Germline V gene data show CDR1 as SGHVS and CDR2 as FQNEAQ. The CDR3 loop spans 16 amino acids. Trimming cost V 3 bases and J 0 bases, with 9 bases left between them. For the CDR3, the DNA is TGTGCCAGCAGCTTCGCCGGTAGCTCCTATAATTCACCCCTCCACTTT. Encoded protein: CASSFAGSSYNSPLHF.

The chain recombines TRBV12-3 or TRBV12-4 with TRBJ1-2; possibly TRBD1 for D (5 bases). The germline V and J ends were trimmed by 5 bases and 8 bases, with 18 bases remaining between them. The CDR3 totals 14 residues. The CDR3 nucleotides read TGTGCCAGCAGTCCCGGGGGGAGTCCCTTGGGCTACACCTTC. It yields the protein CASSPGGSPLGYTF.

The chain carries TRBV20-1 and TRBJ2-7; 9 bases match TRBD2. With 5 bases clipped from V and 4 bases from J, the junction kept 9 bases outside the gene matches. This CDR3 is 14 amino acids long. CDR1 and CDR2 (germline): DFQATT, SNEGSKA (reference sequence). DNA for the CDR3: TGCAGTGCTGTACATAGCGGGAGAGGATACGAGCAGTACTTC. It encodes CSAVHSGRGYEQYF.

This clonotype turned up a few times. This sequence joins TRBV3-1 and TRBJ2-2; 10 bases align to TRBD2. The CDR3 loop spans 16 amino acids. The trim removed 4 bases at V and 5 bases at J, leaving 7 bases unmatched. Germline V gene data show CDR1 as LGHDT and CDR2 as YNNKEL (reference sequence). The CDR3 region has the DNA TGTGCCAGCAGCCCTGAACTAGCGGGAAGGACCGGGGAGCTGTTTTTT. Protein: CASSPELAGRTGELFF.

The chain couples TRBV13 to TRBJ2-5; D is undetermined. Trimming removed 5 bases from V and 4 bases from J, with 11 bases in between. The CDR3 is made up of 13 amino acids. The germline V gene has CDR1 PRHDT and CDR2 FYEKMQ (reference sequence). The CDR3 region has the DNA TGTGCCAGCAGCCCCGATGTAGGAGAGACCCAGTACTTC. Translated, it gives CASSPDVGETQYF. Full variable domain (rest looked up from reference TRBV13 and TRBJ2-5): AAGVIQSPRHLIKEKRETATLKCYPIPRHDTVYWYQQGPGQDPQFLISFYEKMQSDKGSIPDRFSAQQFSDYHSELNMSSLELGDSALYFCASSPDVGETQYFGPGTRLLVL.

This clonotype was detected ten times or more. This sequence joins TRBV6-5 and TRBJ1-3, with D perhaps TRBD1 (5 bases). From germline, CDR1 is MNHEY and CDR2 SVGAGI. The CDR3 runs 14 residues. Trimming took 7 bases from V and 4 from J, leaving 14 bases between them. The CDR3 spells CASKLGRVGNTIYF. The DNA of the CDR3 is TGTGCCAGCAAACTGGGCAGGGTAGGAAACACCATATATTTT.

This clonotype was seen only a few times. This rearrangement joins TRBV13 to TRBJ2-7, with TRBD2 matching over 10 bases. From germline, CDR1 is PRHDT and CDR2 FYEKMQ (reference sequence). V was clipped by 6 bases and J by 6 bases; unmatched bases: 5. The CDR3 length is 13 residues. The CDR3 loop is CASRLAGQREQYV. The CDR3 DNA is TGTGCCAGCAGACTAGCGGGACAGCGCGAGCAGTACGTC.

At least ten counts were recorded for this clonotype. The CDR3 here is CASMRQVIGTEAFF. The CDR3 coding sequence is TGCGCCAGCATGAGACAGGTCATAGGCACTGAAGCTTTCTTT. The chain has TRBV10-2 and TRBJ1-1, with a tentative D call TRBD1 (6 bases). Germline values: CDR1 WSHSY, CDR2 SAAADI. This CDR3 has 14 residues. The germline V and J ends were trimmed by 7 bases and 4 bases, with 16 bases remaining between them.

This clonotype has a handful of counts. The chain couples TRBV5-5 to TRBJ1-1; 7 bases agree with TRBD1. Germline CDR1 is SGHKS and CDR2 is YYEKEE (reference sequence). There are 13 residues in the CDR3. The CDR3 reads CTHGRQGDTEAFF. The DNA for the CDR3 is TGTACCCATGGGAGACAGGGAGACACTGAAGCTTTCTTT.

This clonotype turned up a few times. This chain connects TRBV2 to TRBJ2-3, with 8 bases aligning to TRBD1. The CDR3 runs to 15 residues. Germline CDR1 is SNHLY and CDR2 is FYNNEI. With V trimmed by 8 bases and J by 5 bases, 12 bases remained unmatched. CDR3 residues: CASQIGQGHGDTQYF. The CDR3 coding sequence is TGTGCCAGCCAGATCGGACAGGGCCATGGAGATACGCAGTATTTT.